These T cell receptor beta chains were read from a single sample in a study of beta chain features in type 1 diabetes. Using immunoSEQ multiplex PCR, the repertoire was profiled, and TCRdb retains in-frame clones only, with some absent. This table has hundreds of thousands of clones, more than 13% appearing once. What was sequenced was naive CD4+ T cells from blood. These receptors came from a man younger than 35 with type 1 diabetes. CDR3s include the opening cysteine and the closing phenylalanine or tryptophan. Fields, in order: D gene, V gene, clone size, J gene, CDR3 DNA, CDR3 protein. A D gene is named only where the DNA matches it firmly. Only part of the rows carry a size: once, few, many, or a class if the clone is expanded.

D gene: NA
V gene: TRBV2
clone size: NA
J gene: TRBJ2-1
CDR3 DNA: TGTGCCAGCATCCGGGGGGCTAGCGCTGACAATGAGCAGTTCTTC
CDR3 protein: CASIRGASADNEQFF

D gene: NA
V gene: TRBV21-1
clone size: NA
J gene: TRBJ2-4
CDR3 DNA: TGTGCCAGCAGCAAAAGCGGGGGACAGGCGGCCATTCAGTACTTC
CDR3 protein: CASSKSGGQAAIQYF

D gene: TRBD1
V gene: TRBV28
clone size: NA
J gene: TRBJ1-2
CDR3 DNA: TGTGCCAGCATCCTTCCAGGGGGTGGGTCCTATGGCTACACCTTC
CDR3 protein: CASILPGGGSYGYTF

D gene: TRBD2
V gene: TRBV7-9
clone size: NA
J gene: TRBJ2-3
CDR3 DNA: TGTGCCAGCAGCAGCGGGGGGCTCACAGATACGCAGTATTTT
CDR3 protein: CASSSGGLTDTQYF

D gene: TRBD2
V gene: TRBV15
clone size: few
J gene: TRBJ2-5
CDR3 DNA: TGTGCCACCAGCACCTCAGCGGGGAGCCAAGAGACCCAGTACTTC
CDR3 protein: CATSTSAGSQETQYF

D gene: NA
V gene: TRBV29-1
clone size: NA
J gene: TRBJ1-2
CDR3 DNA: TGCAGCGTTGGAGCAGGCGGGGGGTATGGCTACACCTTC
CDR3 protein: CSVGAGGGYGYTF

D gene: NA
V gene: TRBV25-1
clone size: few
J gene: TRBJ1-2
CDR3 DNA: TGTGCCAGCAGTGAATCAGGACATGGCTACACCTTC
CDR3 protein: CASSESGHGYTF

D gene: NA
V gene: TRBV7-3
clone size: NA
J gene: TRBJ2-7
CDR3 DNA: TGTGCCAGCAGCTTAATCGGCGACCGCGGCTACGAGCAGTACTTC
CDR3 protein: CASSLIGDRGYEQYF

D gene: TRBD1
V gene: TRBV19
clone size: few
J gene: TRBJ2-1
CDR3 DNA: TGTGCCAGTAGACACAGGGGTATGCTCAATGAGCAGTTCTTC
CDR3 protein: CASRHRGMLNEQFF

D gene: NA
V gene: TRBV6-5
clone size: NA
J gene: TRBJ2-7
CDR3 DNA: TGTGCCAGCAGTTCGGGGGCAGCACCGCGGGACGAGCAGTACTTC
CDR3 protein: CASSSGAAPRDEQYF

D gene: NA
V gene: TRBV19
clone size: NA
J gene: TRBJ1-5
CDR3 DNA: TGTGCCACCCGGGACACCAATCAGCCCCAGCATTTT
CDR3 protein: CATRDTNQPQHF

D gene: NA
V gene: TRBV6-1
clone size: few
J gene: TRBJ1-2
CDR3 DNA: TGTGCCAACACCGAAGGTGTAGGGAACTATGGCTACACCTTC
CDR3 protein: CANTEGVGNYGYTF

D gene: TRBD2
V gene: TRBV5-1
clone size: few
J gene: TRBJ2-3
CDR3 DNA: TGCGCCAGCAACCCCCTAGCGGGAGGGGCAGATACGCAGTATTTT
CDR3 protein: CASNPLAGGADTQYF

D gene: NA
V gene: TRBV30
clone size: NA
J gene: TRBJ2-2
CDR3 DNA: TGTGCCTGGAGTGTATCCCCTAGGCCGAACACCGGGGAGCTGTTTTTT
CDR3 protein: CAWSVSPRPNTGELFF

D gene: NA
V gene: TRBV7-9
clone size: few
J gene: TRBJ2-7
CDR3 DNA: TGTGCCAGCAGCTATCGTGTGGGGGCCCTTCTCTACGAGCAGTACTTC
CDR3 protein: CASSYRVGALLYEQYF

D gene: NA
V gene: TRBV30
clone size: NA
J gene: TRBJ2-1
CDR3 DNA: TGTGCCTGGAGTGTACTACTAGCTCTCAATGAGCAGTTCTTC
CDR3 protein: CAWSVLLALNEQFF

D gene: TRBD1
V gene: TRBV29-1
clone size: few
J gene: TRBJ2-7
CDR3 DNA: TGCAGCGTTGGGGCACAGGGGGACTCCTACGAGCAGTACTTC
CDR3 protein: CSVGAQGDSYEQYF

D gene: TRBD1
V gene: TRBV6-4
clone size: few
J gene: TRBJ2-1
CDR3 DNA: TGTGCCAGTTCGACAGGGTGGTCGGGTGAGCAGTTCTTC
CDR3 protein: CASSTGWSGEQFF

D gene: TRBD1
V gene: TRBV30
clone size: NA
J gene: TRBJ1-1
CDR3 DNA: TGTGCCTGGGGCAGGGGGCTCCGGACTGAAGCTTTCTTT
CDR3 protein: CAWGRGLRTEAFF

D gene: NA
V gene: TRBV7-2
clone size: few
J gene: TRBJ2-1
CDR3 DNA: TGTGCCAGCAGCTTAAGGTTTCAGCTCAGCTCCTACAATGAGCAGTTCTTC
CDR3 protein: CASSLRFQLSSYNEQFF

D gene: TRBD2
V gene: TRBV7-9
clone size: NA
J gene: TRBJ2-3
CDR3 DNA: TGTGCCAGCACTGACAGCCAGCGGGAGAAAACAGATACGCAGTATTTT
CDR3 protein: CASTDSQREKTDTQYF

D gene: NA
V gene: TRBV25-1
clone size: few
J gene: TRBJ1-5
CDR3 DNA: TGTGCCAGCGCCCGGAGGGTCTACAATCAGCCCCAGCATTTT
CDR3 protein: CASARRVYNQPQHF

D gene: TRBD2
V gene: TRBV5-1
clone size: NA
J gene: TRBJ2-3
CDR3 DNA: TGCGCCAGCAGCTTGAGGGAGGGCGATACGCAGTATTTT
CDR3 protein: CASSLREGDTQYF

D gene: TRBD2
V gene: TRBV4-2
clone size: few
J gene: TRBJ2-7
CDR3 DNA: TGTGCCAGCAGCTTAGCGGGGACCTACGAGCAGTACTTC
CDR3 protein: CASSLAGTYEQYF

D gene: TRBD1
V gene: TRBV30
clone size: NA
J gene: TRBJ1-4
CDR3 DNA: TGTGCCTGGAGTGTACAGGGGGCAATAGGGCTGTTTTTT
CDR3 protein: CAWSVQGAIGLFF

D gene: NA
V gene: TRBV6-5
clone size: NA
J gene: TRBJ2-1
CDR3 DNA: TGTGCCAGCAGTTATGGAGGCACTTACAATGAGCAGTTCTTC
CDR3 protein: CASSYGGTYNEQFF

D gene: NA
V gene: TRBV28
clone size: NA
J gene: TRBJ1-5
CDR3 DNA: TGTGCCAGCAGTGAACCGGGACGGGGGAGCAATCAGCCCCAGCATTTT
CDR3 protein: CASSEPGRGSNQPQHF

D gene: TRBD2
V gene: TRBV7-3
clone size: NA
J gene: TRBJ2-1
CDR3 DNA: TGTGCCAGCAGCTTGGAGCGCAGCGGGATCTACAATGAGCAGTTCTTC
CDR3 protein: CASSLERSGIYNEQFF

D gene: NA
V gene: TRBV28
clone size: few
J gene: TRBJ1-2
CDR3 DNA: TGTGCCAGCAGTTTAACAGCTGCGCCCACCTTC
CDR3 protein: CASSLTAAPTF

D gene: TRBD1
V gene: TRBV4-1
clone size: few
J gene: TRBJ1-5
CDR3 DNA: TGCGCCAGCAGCCAAGATCGGGACAGGGATAGCAATCAGCCCCAGCATTTT
CDR3 protein: CASSQDRDRDSNQPQHF

D gene: TRBD1
V gene: TRBV2
clone size: few
J gene: TRBJ2-7
CDR3 DNA: TGTGCCAGCCTTGACAGGGGTACCTCCTACGAGCAGTACTTC
CDR3 protein: CASLDRGTSYEQYF

D gene: NA
V gene: TRBV30
clone size: NA
J gene: TRBJ1-1
CDR3 DNA: TGTGCCTGGAGACGGACGGATAACACTGAAGCTTTCTTT
CDR3 protein: CAWRRTDNTEAFF

D gene: NA
V gene: TRBV25-1
clone size: NA
J gene: TRBJ2-3
CDR3 DNA: TGTGCCAGCAGTGTAGCGGCCAGCACAGATACGCAGTATTTT
CDR3 protein: CASSVAASTDTQYF

D gene: NA
V gene: TRBV25-1
clone size: NA
J gene: TRBJ2-7
CDR3 DNA: TGTGCCAGCAGTGTCCGGGGGGAGCAGTACTTC
CDR3 protein: CASSVRGEQYF

D gene: NA
V gene: TRBV19
clone size: NA
J gene: TRBJ2-1
CDR3 DNA: TGTGCCAGTAGTGGTGGAAGGGTATTAAATGAGCAGTTCTTC
CDR3 protein: CASSGGRVLNEQFF

D gene: TRBD1
V gene: TRBV2
clone size: NA
J gene: TRBJ2-5
CDR3 DNA: TGTGCCAGCACTGGACAGGGCCCCGAGACCCAGTACTTC
CDR3 protein: CASTGQGPETQYF

D gene: NA
V gene: TRBV6-5
clone size: few
J gene: TRBJ2-7
CDR3 DNA: TGTGCCAGCAGTCAAATCGGGGTTACCTACGAGCAGTACTTC
CDR3 protein: CASSQIGVTYEQYF

D gene: NA
V gene: TRBV15
clone size: NA
J gene: TRBJ2-3
CDR3 DNA: TGTGCCACCAGCCTAGACCCGGCAGATACGCAGTATTTT
CDR3 protein: CATSLDPADTQYF

D gene: NA
V gene: TRBV18
clone size: NA
J gene: TRBJ2-6
CDR3 DNA: TGTGCCAGCTCTCACGGGGTAATCTCTGGGGCCAACGTCCTGACTTTC
CDR3 protein: CASSHGVISGANVLTF

D gene: NA
V gene: TRBV25-1
clone size: NA
J gene: TRBJ1-3
CDR3 DNA: TGTGCCAGCAGTGGACCGAACTGGGGCACCATATATTTT
CDR3 protein: CASSGPNWGTIYF

D gene: NA
V gene: TRBV6-1
clone size: NA
J gene: TRBJ1-6
CDR3 DNA: TGTGCCAGCAGTGACCTTCTCGGGGACGGGTCACCCCTCCACTTT
CDR3 protein: CASSDLLGDGSPLHF

D gene: NA
V gene: TRBV7-2
clone size: NA
J gene: TRBJ2-5
CDR3 DNA: TGTGCCAGCACCCGTGGCTGGGCCCAAGAGACCCAGTACTTC
CDR3 protein: CASTRGWAQETQYF

D gene: NA
V gene: TRBV28
clone size: NA
J gene: TRBJ2-7
CDR3 DNA: TGTGCCAGCAGCCCCCCGGGTTACGAGCAGTACTTC
CDR3 protein: CASSPPGYEQYF

D gene: NA
V gene: TRBV6-5
clone size: NA
J gene: TRBJ2-3
CDR3 DNA: TGTGCCACCAATCTCGGGGGGCGGACAGATACGCAGTATTTT
CDR3 protein: CATNLGGRTDTQYF

D gene: NA
V gene: TRBV28
clone size: few
J gene: TRBJ2-4
CDR3 DNA: TGTGCCAGCAGTCCCCCAACAGGGAACAAAAACATTCAGTACTTC
CDR3 protein: CASSPPTGNKNIQYF

D gene: NA
V gene: TRBV30
clone size: NA
J gene: TRBJ2-3
CDR3 DNA: TGTGCCTGGAGTTCGTCGAGAAGCACAGATACGCAGTATTTT
CDR3 protein: CAWSSSRSTDTQYF

D gene: NA
V gene: TRBV4-3
clone size: NA
J gene: TRBJ2-4
CDR3 DNA: TGCGCCAGCAGCCAAGCTCCAGTAGGCATTCAGTACTTC
CDR3 protein: CASSQAPVGIQYF

D gene: NA
V gene: TRBV7-2
clone size: few
J gene: TRBJ2-7
CDR3 DNA: TGTGCCAGCAGCTTAGCGAACTCCTACGAGCAGTACTTC
CDR3 protein: CASSLANSYEQYF

D gene: TRBD2
V gene: TRBV2
clone size: NA
J gene: TRBJ2-1
CDR3 DNA: TGTGCCAGCAGTGCGGGACTAGCGGTCTACAATGAGCAGTTCTTC
CDR3 protein: CASSAGLAVYNEQFF

D gene: NA
V gene: TRBV30
clone size: few
J gene: TRBJ1-1
CDR3 DNA: TGTGCCCGGGACCGACGGAACACTGAAGCTTTCTTT
CDR3 protein: CARDRRNTEAFF

D gene: TRBD1
V gene: TRBV2
clone size: NA
J gene: TRBJ1-4
CDR3 DNA: TGTGCCAGCAGTATTACAGGGGGTCCTAATGAAAAACTGTTTTTT
CDR3 protein: CASSITGGPNEKLFF

D gene: NA
V gene: TRBV25-1
clone size: few
J gene: TRBJ2-1
CDR3 DNA: TGTGCCAGCAGTGAATCGGGCGCCGGCGATGAGCAGTTCTTC
CDR3 protein: CASSESGAGDEQFF

D gene: TRBD2
V gene: TRBV5-1
clone size: NA
J gene: TRBJ2-3
CDR3 DNA: TGCGCCAGCAGGCGCAGCCACCCGCGGGGACTAGCGGGCGACCGCACAGATACGCAGTATTTT
CDR3 protein: CASRRSHPRGLAGDRTDTQYF

D gene: NA
V gene: TRBV6-5
clone size: NA
J gene: TRBJ2-5
CDR3 DNA: TGTGCCAGCTATAACGTGGCACAAGAGACCCAGTACTTC
CDR3 protein: CASYNVAQETQYF

D gene: TRBD1
V gene: TRBV6-1
clone size: NA
J gene: TRBJ2-7
CDR3 DNA: TGTGCCAGCAGTCCAGGGGGTTCCTACGAGCAGTACTTC
CDR3 protein: CASSPGGSYEQYF